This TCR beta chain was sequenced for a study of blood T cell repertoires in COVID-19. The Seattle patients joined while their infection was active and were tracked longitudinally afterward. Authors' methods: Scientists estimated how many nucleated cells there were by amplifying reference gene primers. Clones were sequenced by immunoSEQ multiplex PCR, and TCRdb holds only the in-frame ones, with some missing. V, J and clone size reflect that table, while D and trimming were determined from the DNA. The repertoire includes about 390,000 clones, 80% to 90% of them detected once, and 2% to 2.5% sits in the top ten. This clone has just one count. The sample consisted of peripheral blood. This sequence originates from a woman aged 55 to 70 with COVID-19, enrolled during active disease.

The CDR3 bases are TGTGCCAGTAAGAATCCACTCGGGACTAGCGGGGGGGCCGGGAATGAGCAGTTCTTC. Protein product: CASKNPLGTSGGAGNEQFF. The chain is built from TRBV19 and TRBJ2-1; 16 bases fit TRBD2. The germline V gene encodes CDR1 LNHDA and CDR2 SQIVND (reference sequence). The trim removed 7 bases at V and 7 bases at J, leaving 16 bases unmatched. The CDR3 loop spans 19 amino acids.